This TCR beta chain was retrieved from a study of blood T cells in healthy people across ages. The wider study: The capture of about one barcoded beta molecule per two T cells was achieved by template switching.

Germline V gives CDR1 DFQATT, CDR2 SNEGSKA (reference sequence). CDR3 length: 14 amino acids. Collection of 9 to 10 milliliters of peripheral blood was performed for each donor. The use of a sample-barcoded 5' primer and a J-beta primer mix characterized a second PCR of about 7 to 12 cycles. One entry per CDR3 protein results from TCRdb running MiXCR on the 5' RACE reads. The sample records about 1 million distinct CDR3 sequences, under 55% being singletons. Of note for this clonotype: Given a much more abundant clone one base away, this may be a read error.

The chain uses TRBV20-1 and TRBJ2-2; a weak D match, TRBD1 (8 bases). Sample: blood. The TCR was taken from a woman aged 55-69 years in good health. CDR3 loop: CSVRAGQDRGELFF. The CDR3 DNA reads as TGCAGTGTTAGAGCGGGACAGGATCGCGGGGAGCTGTTTTTT.